The following is a T cell receptor (beta chain) sequence with its context. Antigen unknown. Repertoires were generated with immunoSEQ multiplex PCR, while TCRdb's copy carries only in-frame clones and drops some. The data contain 150,000 or so clones, around nine tenths of them singletons. With V trimmed by 1 base and J by 11 bases, 15 bases remained unmatched. The CDR3 runs to 16 residues. Germline-derived CDR1 and CDR2 are SEHNR and FQNEAQ (reference sequence). These data originate in a study of cytomegalovirus exposure and HLA in healthy donors. Turning to the study itself: It was reported in a later analysis that the same platform had been used for the 120 or so validation repertoires as for the approximately 700 first-cohort repertoires.

Study outcomes and limitations: 150 or so TCR beta chains were listed as cytomegalovirus-associated. Confirmation was obtained in vitro that a few CMV-associated chains are specific for CMV antigens. Most TCRs appeared rarely, but some public TCRs recurred in many donors.

Sequenced input: PBMCs. The sequence derives from a young man in good health and CMV-seropositive. The rearrangement joins TRBV7-9 to TRBJ1-1; the match to TRBD1 covers 8 bases. CDR3 in amino acids: CASSLGGQVVGVGAFF. The CDR3, as DNA: TGTGCCAGCAGCTTAGGGGGACAGGTCGTGGGAGTTGGTGCTTTCTTT.